This is a list of T cell receptor beta chains from one sample in a study of T-cell reconstitution after alpha-beta-depleted transplantation in children. TCRdb passed the PCR reads through MiXCR, listing each CDR3 protein once. The sample records around 500,000 distinct CDR3 sequences, roughly 23% being singletons. The sample here was PBMCs, mostly from graft donor cells, taken 360 days after TCRalphabeta/CD19-depleted stem cell transplant. The receptor set was obtained from a boy under two years old who had a stem cell transplant for acute myeloid leukemia, so the T cells may come from the graft donor. The CDR3 runs from the conserved cysteine through the conserved F or W. D genes are given only for firm matches. Clone size is given for some rows only: seen once, a few or many times, or a class if the clone is expanded.

TRBJ1-2	NA	TRBV12-3/TRBV12-4	many	TGTGCCAGCAGTATGGACACCTATGGCTACACCTTC	CASSMDTYGYTF
TRBJ1-2	NA	TRBV7-7	NA	TGTGCCAGCAGCTTCAACAAGCTAAACTATGGCTACACCTTC	CASSFNKLNYGYTF
TRBJ2-3	NA	TRBV11-2	NA	TGTGCCAGCAGCCGAAGGGGGGGCCGGCCTGATACGCAGTATTTT	CASSRRGGRPDTQYF
TRBJ2-1	TRBD1	TRBV6-1	few	TGTGCCAGCAGCACACCCGGGACAGGGGCCTACAATGAGCAGTTCTTC	CASSTPGTGAYNEQFF
TRBJ1-1	NA	TRBV7-2	many	TGTGCCAGCAGCTTATTTCGGGGCCCCACTGAAGCTTTCTTT	CASSLFRGPTEAFF
TRBJ2-2	NA	TRBV29-1	NA	TGCAGCGTTATTAAGGGGGGGACCGGGGAGCTGTTTTTT	CSVIKGGTGELFF
TRBJ2-3	NA	TRBV4-3	many	TGCGCCAGCAGCCAAGACGGACCTCCCCGGGATACGCAGTATTTT	CASSQDGPPRDTQYF
TRBJ2-3	TRBD2	TRBV7-2	NA	TGTGCCAGCAGCGTAAACACGGGACTAGCTAGCACAGATACGCAGTATTTT	CASSVNTGLASTDTQYF
TRBJ2-3	NA	TRBV4-3	NA	TGCGCCAGCAGCCATTCTAGCGTCGCAGATACGCAGTATTTT	CASSHSSVADTQYF
TRBJ2-4	NA	TRBV18	NA	TGTGCCAGCTCACCGAGGGGTCGCAACATTCAGTACTTC	CASSPRGRNIQYF
TRBJ1-5	NA	TRBV29-1	NA	TGCAGCGTTGGGGACGTTGATCAGCCCCAGCATTTT	CSVGDVDQPQHF
TRBJ2-3	NA	TRBV28	NA	TGTGCCAGCAGTCCCCACCGTTTAGGGGGGACAGATACGCAGTATTTT	CASSPHRLGGTDTQYF
TRBJ2-4	TRBD2	TRBV12-3/TRBV12-4	few	TGTGCCAGCAGCCTCCGGGAGGTGGACAAAAACATTCAGTACTTC	CASSLREVDKNIQYF
TRBJ2-5	NA	TRBV5-5	NA	TGTGCCAGCAGCACCATGCCCCAAGAGACCCAGTACTTC	CASSTMPQETQYF
TRBJ2-1	TRBD2	TRBV10-3	NA	TGTGCCATCAGTGATCCAGCGGGGAGCTCCTACAATGAGCAGTTCTTC	CAISDPAGSSYNEQFF
TRBJ1-1	TRBD1	TRBV6-5	few	TGTGCCAGCAGATGGACAGGGGCTTTCTTT	CASRWTGAFF
TRBJ2-3	NA	TRBV12-3/TRBV12-4	many	TGTGCCAGCGAAAGGGGAACAGATACGCAGTATTTT	CASERGTDTQYF
TRBJ2-6	NA	TRBV20-1	few	TGCAGTGCTAGAGATCGTTTTCCCCCGGGGCCTGGGGCCAACGTCCTGACTTTC	CSARDRFPPGPGANVLTF
TRBJ2-7	TRBD1	TRBV12-3/TRBV12-4	many	TGTGCCAGCAGTGGGCGGGACAGGCCCTACGAGCAGTACTTC	CASSGRDRPYEQYF
TRBJ2-2	NA	TRBV6-1	NA	TGTGCCGCGAGGCAGGGGGGTTACACCGGGGAGCTGTTTTTT	CAARQGGYTGELFF
TRBJ2-5	TRBD2	TRBV6-4	NA	TGTGCCAGCAGTGGGGCGGGGGGGCCTGCGGAGACCCAGTACTTC	CASSGAGGPAETQYF